The entry below describes one TCR beta chain. What it binds is not known. CDR1 and CDR2 (germline): KGHSH, LQKENI. J gave up 0 bases and V 3 bases, and 4 bases lay outside the gene matches. The CDR3 length is 16 residues. Splitting the CD4+ cells yielded a CD45RA+ naive subset and a CD45RA-negative memory subset. The sample is drawn from a study of shared clonotypes between healthy human individuals. Whole-study findings and limits: The expectation was that sequencing depth would affect clonotype sharing among donors. When compared with the clonotypes that were shared by all four sorted-subset donors, the non-shared clonotypes turned out to have lower generation probabilities. Blood was the only sampled material, and tissue repertoires likely differ.

The table came from immunoSEQ multiplex PCR; TCRdb's copy has only in-frame clones and leaves some out. The sample includes some 650,000 clones, more than 95% of them seen just once. V usage is TRBV18 and J usage is TRBJ2-2; 7 bases agree with TRBD1. Sequencing input: naive CD4+ T cells sorted from blood. The subset was: CD45RA+ positively selected. This receptor was identified in a woman in her 30s in good health. The CDR3 bases are TGTGCCAGCTCACCTTACGGGACAGCGAACACCGGGGAGCTGTTTTTT. Its translation is CASSPYGTANTGELFF.